This paragraph covers one T cell receptor beta chain sequence. Its antigen remains undetermined. No much larger clonotype is one base removed from it; base qualities were not supplied. CDR1 and CDR2 are read off the germline V gene as LGHNA and YSLEER. Deletion took 2 bases off V and 3 bases off J, with a span of 16 bases between the germline ends. There are 16 amino acids in the CDR3, from cysteine to phenylalanine inclusive. The DNA shown is the 48-base CDR3, in frame from base 1. Every donor was a healthy Caucasian. The study also sequenced three unrelated non-twin adults: a male aged 18 to 29, a male aged 50 to 59 and a female aged 50 to 59. Miltenyi CD45RO+ enrichment and human naive T-cell isolation kits were used to isolate memory (CD45RO+) and naive T cells from PBMC. The entry originates in a study of identical twins (dated by TCRdb to 2016 to 2017). Study-wide context: TCR alpha and beta repertoires from monozygotic twins, unrelated adults of various ages and cord blood were deep-sequenced to test whether fetal clonotypes persist. Replicate twin experiments were performed at different times using different library preparation protocols to rule out contamination.

The library was obtained by 5' RACE. The sequencer listed for this sample is Illumina HiSeq 2000. A universal primer binding site was added through template switching, and the final cDNA carried a unique molecular identifier so that TCR cDNA molecules could be counted accurately. First-strand cDNA for TCR alpha and beta chains was synthesized from specific primers in the conserved constant-segment region. To control for contamination, each cDNA library was double barcoded with a SMART-Mk sample barcode plus Illumina barcodes. TruSeq adapter sequences and Illumina sample barcodes were added in two successive PCR steps. The Illumina HiSeq platform was used with custom primers to sequence TCR alpha and beta cDNA libraries. The paper's processing steps were these. MiGEC processed the raw reads to extract unique molecular identifiers, while MiXCR was used to determine the CDR3 positions. Recombination models were inferred per individual with the repgenHMM and IGoR tools using an EM algorithm. Shared clonotypes were analyzed with the tcR package in R, and sharing was normalized by the product of cloneset sizes. To study raw recombination free of thymic and clonal selection effects, out-of-frame nonproductive sequences were analyzed. TCRdb passed the public sequencing reads through fastp at Q25 and MiXCR, retaining productive beta sequences. Here each entry gathers all rows of one CDR3 protein and keeps the most common genes and DNA. What appears here as the V and J calls and clone size reflects TCRdb's work, not the paper's. Across this sample there are about 690,000 distinct CDR3 sequences, with roughly 6% seen only once. Clones ranked in the top ten supply around 1.7% of the sample.

The full study reports these points: Because the same donors could not be followed over many years, the conclusions relied on cross-sectional statistical analysis. The excess sharing between twins in beta out-of-frame sequences was weaker because fewer shared sequences reduced the signal-to-noise ratio. Fewer insertions were carried by abundant cord blood beta clonotypes, a similar but weaker trend appeared in young adult naive repertoires, and no such trend appeared in memory repertoires. In monozygotic twins, recombination models systematically underestimated out-of-frame TCR alpha sharing, but the models matched the sharing seen between unrelated individuals. Compared with coincidental sharing between unrelated individuals, out-of-frame TCR alpha sequences shared between twins showed an excess of sequences with low generation probability. Invariant T cells such as MAIT and iNKT could partly confound zero-insertion analyses, although diverse VJ usage argued against such confounding for most clonotypes.

Sequencing was carried out using naive T cells sorted from blood. Reading the label with the study, this specimen's cell subset or site is: cells isolated with a human naive T-cell isolation kit. The sequence was obtained from a man aged 18 to 29 in good health. The chain employs TRBV4-3 and TRBJ1-2; TRBD1 is possibly the D segment (6 matching bases). The sequence in DNA is TGCGCCAGCAGCCAATCCCTTGGGGGCGCGGACTATGGCTACACCTTC. It codes for CASSQSLGGADYGYTF.